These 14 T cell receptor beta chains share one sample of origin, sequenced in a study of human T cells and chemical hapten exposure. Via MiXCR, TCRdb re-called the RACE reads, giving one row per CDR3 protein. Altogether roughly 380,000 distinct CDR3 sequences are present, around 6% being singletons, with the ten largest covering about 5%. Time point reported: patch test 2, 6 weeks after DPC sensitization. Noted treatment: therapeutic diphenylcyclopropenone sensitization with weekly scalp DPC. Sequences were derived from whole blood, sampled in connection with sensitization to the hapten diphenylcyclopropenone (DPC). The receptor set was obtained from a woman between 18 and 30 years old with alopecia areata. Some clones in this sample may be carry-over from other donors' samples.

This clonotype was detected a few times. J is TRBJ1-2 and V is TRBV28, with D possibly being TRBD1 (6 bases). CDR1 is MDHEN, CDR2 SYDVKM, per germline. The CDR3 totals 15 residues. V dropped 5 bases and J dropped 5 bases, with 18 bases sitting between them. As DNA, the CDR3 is TGTGCCAGCAGTGGGGGCCCGCACCTATCTTATGGCTACACCTTC. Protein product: CASSGGPHLSYGYTF.

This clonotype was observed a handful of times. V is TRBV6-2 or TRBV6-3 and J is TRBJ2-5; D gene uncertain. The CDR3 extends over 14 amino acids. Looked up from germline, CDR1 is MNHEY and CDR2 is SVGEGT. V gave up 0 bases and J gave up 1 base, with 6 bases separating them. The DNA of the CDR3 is TGTGCCAGCAGTTACTCGTCCCCCCAAGAGACCCAGTACTTC. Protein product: CASSYSSPQETQYF.

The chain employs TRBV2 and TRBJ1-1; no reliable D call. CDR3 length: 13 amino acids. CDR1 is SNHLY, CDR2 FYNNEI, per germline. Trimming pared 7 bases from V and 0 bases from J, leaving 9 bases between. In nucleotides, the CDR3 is TGTGCCAGCAATAAAGATATGAACACTGAAGCTTTCTTT. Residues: CASNKDMNTEAFF.

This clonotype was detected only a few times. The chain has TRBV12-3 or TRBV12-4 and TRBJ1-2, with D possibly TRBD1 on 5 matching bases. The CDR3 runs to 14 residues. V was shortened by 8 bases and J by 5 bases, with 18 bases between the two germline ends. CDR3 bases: TGTGCCAGCGGCTCCACCCCGGGGGGGTATGGCTACACCTTC. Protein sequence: CASGSTPGGYGYTF.

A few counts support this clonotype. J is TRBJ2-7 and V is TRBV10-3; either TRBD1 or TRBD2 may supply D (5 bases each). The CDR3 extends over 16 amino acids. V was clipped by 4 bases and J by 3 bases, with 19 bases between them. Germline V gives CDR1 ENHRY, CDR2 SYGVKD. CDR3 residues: CAISAPEGRGGYEQYF. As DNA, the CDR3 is TGTGCCATCAGTGCCCCCGAGGGAAGGGGCGGCTACGAGCAGTACTTC.

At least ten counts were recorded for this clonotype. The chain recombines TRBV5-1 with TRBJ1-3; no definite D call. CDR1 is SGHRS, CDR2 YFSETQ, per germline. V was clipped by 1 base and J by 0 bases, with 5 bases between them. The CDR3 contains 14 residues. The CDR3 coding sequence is TGCGCCAGCAGCTTGCCAGGCTCTGGAAACACCATATATTTT. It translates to CASSLPGSGNTIYF.

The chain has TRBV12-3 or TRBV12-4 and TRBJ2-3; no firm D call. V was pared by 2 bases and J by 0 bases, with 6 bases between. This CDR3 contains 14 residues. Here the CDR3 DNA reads TGTGCCAGCAGTTTATTTGCCAGCACAGATACGCAGTATTTT. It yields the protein CASSLFASTDTQYF.

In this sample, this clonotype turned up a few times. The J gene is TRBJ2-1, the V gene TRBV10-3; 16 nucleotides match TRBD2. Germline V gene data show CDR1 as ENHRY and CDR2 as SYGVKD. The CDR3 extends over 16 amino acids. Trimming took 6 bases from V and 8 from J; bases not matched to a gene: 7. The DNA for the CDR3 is TGTGCCATCAGCGACGGGACTAGCGGGGGGGCGGATGAGCAGTTCTTC. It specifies CAISDGTSGGADEQFF.

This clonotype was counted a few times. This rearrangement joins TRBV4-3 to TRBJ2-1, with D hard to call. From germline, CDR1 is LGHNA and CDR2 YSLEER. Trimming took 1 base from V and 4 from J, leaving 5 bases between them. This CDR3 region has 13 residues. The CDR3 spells CASSQARYNEQFF. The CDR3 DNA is TGCGCCAGCAGCCAAGCCAGATACAATGAGCAGTTCTTC.

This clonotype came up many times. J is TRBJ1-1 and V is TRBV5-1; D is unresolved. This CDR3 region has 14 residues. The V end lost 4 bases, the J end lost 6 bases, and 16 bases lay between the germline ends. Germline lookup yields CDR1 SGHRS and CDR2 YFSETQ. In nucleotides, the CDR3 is TGCGCCAGCAGCGATACCGACCTTACAGCTGAAGCTTTCTTT. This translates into CASSDTDLTAEAFF.

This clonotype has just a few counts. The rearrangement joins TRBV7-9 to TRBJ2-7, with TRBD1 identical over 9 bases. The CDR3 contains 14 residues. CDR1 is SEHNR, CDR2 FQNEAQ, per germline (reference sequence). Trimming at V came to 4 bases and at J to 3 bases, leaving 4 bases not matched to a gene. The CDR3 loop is CASSSGTGNYEQYF. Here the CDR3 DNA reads TGTGCCAGCAGCTCCGGGACAGGGAACTACGAGCAGTACTTC.

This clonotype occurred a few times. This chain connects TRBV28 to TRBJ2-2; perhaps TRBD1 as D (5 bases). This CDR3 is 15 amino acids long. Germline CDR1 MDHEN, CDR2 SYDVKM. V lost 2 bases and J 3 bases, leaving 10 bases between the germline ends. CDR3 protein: CASSLDRIDTGELFF. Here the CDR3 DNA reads TGTGCCAGCAGTTTAGACAGAATTGACACCGGGGAGCTGTTTTTT.

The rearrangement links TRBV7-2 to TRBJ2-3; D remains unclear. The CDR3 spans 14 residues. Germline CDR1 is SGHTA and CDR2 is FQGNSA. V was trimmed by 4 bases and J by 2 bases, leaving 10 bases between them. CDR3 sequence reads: CASSSRIHTDTQYF. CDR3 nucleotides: TGTGCCAGCAGCTCCCGGATACACACAGATACGCAGTATTTT.

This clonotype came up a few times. CDR3 in amino acids: CASSYYGGSPYNEQFF. The CDR3, as DNA: TGTGCCAGCAGTTACTACGGGGGATCACCCTACAATGAGCAGTTCTTC. The rearrangement joins TRBV6-2 or TRBV6-3 to TRBJ2-1; weak D call: TRBD2 (6 bases). V gave up 1 base and J gave up 2 bases, with 12 bases separating them. In germline, CDR1 is MNHEY, CDR2 SVGEGT. The CDR3 runs 16 residues.